A single sample is the source of the 24 T cell receptor beta chains below, sequenced in a study of cytomegalovirus exposure and HLA in healthy donors. The PCR employed 60 Vbeta primers together with 13 Jbeta primers. The assay was immunoSEQ multiplex PCR, and TCRdb's table has in-frame clones only and misses some. The sample comprises over 70,000 clones, 60% to 80% of which are singletons, and approximately 3.7% rests with the top ten. The sequenced sample was PBMCs. These receptors all stem from a man younger than 40 in good health and CMV-seronegative.

V usage is TRBV28 and J usage is TRBJ1-5; a weak D match, TRBD1 (6 bases). Between the trimmed V and J ends, which lost 5 bases and 2 bases, there was a span of 13 bases. CDR1 and CDR2 (germline): MDHEN, SYDVKM. This CDR3 is built from 15 residues. This CDR3 is CASSPDSSRNQPQHF. Written as DNA, the CDR3 is TGTGCCAGCAGTCCGGACAGCTCTCGCAATCAGCCCCAGCATTTT.

This chain connects TRBV5-4 to TRBJ1-4; 8 nucleotides match TRBD1. The CDR3 contains 16 residues. Germline V gene data show CDR1 as SGHNT and CDR2 as YYREEE (reference sequence). V was clipped by 4 bases and J by 7 bases; unmatched bases: 12. This chain's CDR3 is CASSAETGGALEKLFF. CDR3 nucleotide sequence: TGTGCCAGCAGCGCTGAAACAGGGGGAGCCCTTGAAAAACTGTTTTTT.

The J gene is TRBJ2-3, the V gene TRBV18; D not resolved. CDR3 length: 14 amino acids. Trimming took off 6 bases at V and 2 bases at J, with 12 bases between the two ends. Germline assignment: CDR1 KGHSH and CDR2 LQKENI. CDR3 sequence reads: CASSQRRHTDTQYF. DNA of the CDR3: TGTGCCAGCTCCCAGCGACGGCACACAGATACGCAGTATTTT.

The V and J genes are TRBV6-5 and TRBJ1-1; D is uncertain. Germline loops: CDR1 MNHEY, CDR2 SVGAGI. This CDR3 is 14 amino acids long. V gave up 6 bases and J gave up 0 bases, with 11 bases separating them. The CDR3 bases are TGTGCCAGCAGAGTTAAGATAGTGAACACTGAAGCTTTCTTT. Encoded protein: CASRVKIVNTEAFF.

The chain carries TRBV7-9 and TRBJ1-5, with TRBD1 matching over 8 bases. V trimming: 6 bases; J trimming: 8 bases; junction bases outside the gene matches: 6. The CDR3 is 13 residues long. The V gene's germline CDR1 is SEHNR and CDR2 FQNEAQ (reference sequence). The CDR3 sequence: CASSLQGEKPQHF. In DNA form, the CDR3 reads TGTGCCAGCAGTCTACAGGGGGAGAAGCCCCAGCATTTT.

This clone occurred once. The chain combines TRBV18 with TRBJ2-1, with TRBD2 matching over 8 bases. CDR1 is KGHSH and CDR2 is LQKENI in the germline V gene. The CDR3 has 16 residues. V lost 3 bases, J lost 7 bases, and 11 bases stayed unmatched. The CDR3 here is CASSPPAGTSGNEQFF. Here the CDR3 DNA reads TGTGCCAGCTCACCCCCGGCCGGGACTAGTGGTAATGAGCAGTTCTTC.

The rearrangement uses TRBV27 and TRBJ2-3; 7 bases agree with TRBD2. The V gene's germline CDR1 is MNHEY and CDR2 SMNVEV (reference sequence). The CDR3 covers 14 residues. Germline trimming cut 5 bases from V and 3 bases from J; bases unmatched to any gene: 5. CDR3: CASSPSGETDTQYF. DNA of the CDR3: TGTGCCAGCAGTCCTAGCGGAGAGACAGATACGCAGTATTTT.

The chain has TRBV2 and TRBJ1-2, with a weak D call TRBD1 (5 bases). The CDR3 loop spans 13 amino acids. The ends were cut back, 6 bases at V and 6 bases at J, with 14 bases in the middle. In germline, CDR1 is SNHLY, CDR2 FYNNEI. CDR3 residues: CASRPDSTNGYTF. The CDR3 DNA reads TGTGCCAGCAGGCCTGACAGCACCAATGGCTACACCTTC. The complete variable domain, with remaining parts taken from reference TRBV2 and TRBJ1-2, reads EPEVTQTPSHQVTQMGQEVILRCVPISNHLYFYWYRQILGQKVEFLVSFYNNEISEKSEIFDDQFSVERPDGSNFTLKIRSTKLEDSAMYFCASRPDSTNGYTFGSGTRLTVV.

This clone was observed once. This rearrangement joins TRBV11-3 to TRBJ1-4; perhaps TRBD1 as D (6 bases). This CDR3 has 15 residues. CDR1 is SGHNT, CDR2 YENEEA, per germline. V was shortened by 4 bases and J by 4 bases, with 13 bases between the two germline ends. DNA of the CDR3: TGTGCCAGCAGCTCAAGACAGGCCAGTAATGAAAAACTGTTTTTT. It encodes CASSSRQASNEKLFF.

This clone was found once. V usage is TRBV11-2 and J usage is TRBJ2-6; 12 nucleotides line up with TRBD1. This CDR3 has 19 residues. J was trimmed by 4 bases and V by 5 bases; bases with no gene match: 12. Germline assignment: CDR1 SGHAT and CDR2 FQNNGV. The CDR3 DNA is TGTGCCAGCAGCCCCCCCCGGGACAGGGGGCCGATAGGGGCCAACGTCCTGACTTTC. Amino acid sequence: CASSPPRDRGPIGANVLTF.

This chain connects TRBV7-8 to TRBJ2-1, with a tentative D call TRBD2 (5 bases). V lost 0 bases, J lost 7 bases, and 10 bases lay in between. Germline V gene sequence: CDR1 SGHVS, CDR2 FQNEAQ. The CDR3 spans 14 residues. The CDR3 bases are TGTGCCAGCAGCTTAGCGGGAGTCGTTAATGAGCAGTTCTTC. Residues: CASSLAGVVNEQFF.

This chain uses TRBV11-2 with TRBJ1-2, with 10 bases fitting TRBD1. This CDR3 comprises 14 residues. Unmatched junction bases numbered 4, after V lost 5 bases and J lost 4 bases. From germline, CDR1 is SGHAT and CDR2 FQNNGV. CDR3 loop: CASSPRQGAYGYTF. The CDR3 DNA reads as TGTGCCAGCAGCCCCCGACAGGGGGCCTATGGCTACACCTTC.

The chain combines TRBV28 with TRBJ2-4; D may be TRBD2 (5 bases). Per germline, CDR1 MDHEN and CDR2 SYDVKM. The CDR3 runs 15 residues. V was pared by 6 bases and J by 0 bases, with 12 bases between. CDR3 residues: CASRSSGIAKNIQYF. The CDR3 nucleotides are TGTGCCAGCAGGAGCAGCGGAATAGCCAAAAACATTCAGTACTTC.

The chain has TRBV7-9 and TRBJ2-7; 8 bases map to TRBD1. V lost 8 bases, J lost 4 bases, and 10 bases stayed unmatched. Looked up from germline, CDR1 is SEHNR and CDR2 is FQNEAQ (reference sequence). The CDR3 has 14 amino acids. This CDR3 reads CASGIAGGRYEQYF. The DNA of the CDR3 is TGTGCCAGCGGTATCGCAGGGGGCAGGTACGAGCAGTACTTC.

This clone occurred once. The gene calls are TRBV6-1 and TRBJ1-2; 7 positions agree with TRBD1. The CDR3 is 13 residues long. Germline lookup yields CDR1 MNHNS and CDR2 SASEGT. Trimming at V came to 6 bases and at J to 2 bases, leaving 3 bases not matched to a gene. CDR3 coding DNA: TGTGCCAGCAGCCGGGACAGCAACTATGGCTACACCTTC. Its translation: CASSRDSNYGYTF.

The chain uses TRBV19 and TRBJ2-5; maybe TRBD2 (5 bases). Per germline, CDR1 LNHDA and CDR2 SQIVND (reference sequence). The CDR3 length is 15 residues. Trimming took off 5 bases at V and 7 bases at J, with 20 bases between the two ends. The CDR3, as DNA: TGTGCCAGTAGTCTCTATGCCCCCGGAGAGGGGACCCAGTACTTC. It specifies CASSLYAPGEGTQYF.

The chain links TRBV4-1 to TRBJ2-7, with D possibly TRBD1 on 6 matching bases. The CDR3 extends over 14 amino acids. V lost 3 bases and J 1 base, leaving 10 bases between the germline ends. Looked up from germline, CDR1 is MGHRA and CDR2 is YSYEKL. CDR3 bases: TGCGCCAGCAGCCACCTAGGACAGTCCTACGAGCAGTACTTC. Amino acid sequence: CASSHLGQSYEQYF.

This chain links TRBV7-8 with TRBJ2-3; D ambiguous. V shed 4 bases and J shed 6 bases, with 8 bases lying between them. From germline, CDR1 is SGHVS and CDR2 FQNEAQ. The CDR3 contains 12 residues. The CDR3 region is CASSSEWDTQYF. The CDR3 DNA reads TGTGCCAGCAGCTCCGAGTGGGATACGCAGTATTTT.

This chain joins TRBV5-1 and TRBJ2-1; 10 bases align to TRBD2. Trimming at V came to 4 bases and at J to 8 bases, leaving 6 bases not matched to a gene. Germline V gives CDR1 SGHRS, CDR2 YFSETQ. The CDR3 loop spans 14 amino acids. The CDR3: CASSPGLATDEQFF. CDR3 DNA sequence: TGCGCCAGCAGCCCGGGACTAGCGACGGATGAGCAGTTCTTC.

The chain carries TRBV7-8 and TRBJ2-5, with no clear D. The CDR3 loop spans 11 amino acids. CDR1 and CDR2 from the germline V gene are SGHVS and FQNEAQ. V was trimmed by 5 bases and J by 5 bases, leaving 6 bases between them. The chain's CDR3 is CASSQRETQYF. CDR3 DNA: TGTGCCAGCAGCCAGAGGGAGACCCAGTACTTC.

The CDR3 DNA reads TGTGCCAGCTCACCTGGTGGAGGGACCTATGGCTACACCTTC. This codes for CASSPGGGTYGYTF. The J gene is TRBJ1-2, the V gene TRBV18; a weak D match, TRBD1 (5 bases). Between the trimmed V and J ends, which lost 3 bases and 4 bases, there was a span of 12 bases. From germline, CDR1 is KGHSH and CDR2 LQKENI. This CDR3 spans 14 amino acids.

The chain links TRBV18 to TRBJ1-5; D unresolved. Between the trimmed V and J ends, which lost 3 bases and 0 bases, there was a span of 9 bases. The CDR3 is 15 residues long. The germline V gene has CDR1 KGHSH and CDR2 LQKENI. The CDR3: CASSPGPNSNQPQHF. CDR3 DNA: TGTGCCAGCTCACCGGGCCCAAATAGCAATCAGCCCCAGCATTTT.

V usage is TRBV14 and J usage is TRBJ1-6; D call uncertain. The CDR3 runs 13 residues. Germline CDR1 and CDR2: SGHDN and FVKESK. Trimming stripped 1 base from V and 8 bases from J, with 6 bases between. In nucleotides, the CDR3 is TGTGCCAGCAGCCAAGGAGCTTATTCACCCCTCCACTTT. This translates into CASSQGAYSPLHF.

This clone has only a few counts. The rearrangement links TRBV5-8 to TRBJ2-3, with D hard to call. Deletions cut 3 bases from V and 3 bases from J, with 14 bases between. CDR3 length: 15 amino acids. The germline CDR1 and CDR2 sequences are SGHTS and YDEGEE. DNA for the CDR3: TGTGCCAGCAGCTGGGTCCGACAACCGACAGATACGCAGTATTTT. This encodes CASSWVRQPTDTQYF.